This T cell receptor (beta chain) is drawn from a study of shared clonotypes between healthy human individuals (dated by TCRdb to the early 2020s). Some background on the complete study: A couple of women and three men aged 18 to 49 years were included in the cohort. Each donor's leukapheresis produced roughly between roughly 0.9 and 9 billion PBMCs. Different laboratories and diverse techniques were used to prepare libraries and sequence TCR repertoires, to increase sequencing depth and limit assay-specific biases. To estimate repertoire size and how much clonotype sharing occurs between individuals, the study deeply sequenced the blood TCR repertoires of roughly 5 healthy adults. For each donor, CD4 naive and CD4 memory were each given three plates, CD8 naive was given two plates, and CD8 memory was given one plate. Here is what the overall study found, with its caveats: Higher generation probabilities were observed for clonotypes shared by all four sorted-subset donors than for non-shared clonotypes. Because the study included a small number of donors, the genetic and exposure-history diversity represented was limited. Pairwise subsampling indicated that sequencing depth was expected to affect the degree of clonotype sharing among donors. Approximately 5% of naive CD4, 3.5% of naive CD8, about 2.4% of memory CD4, and less than 0.45% of memory CD8 clonotypes were shared across several donors. Naive subsets generally had larger estimated clonotype richness than memory subsets did. Sampling was restricted to blood, and TCR repertoires in tissues likely differ from the TCR repertoires found in blood. Rarefaction of sorted-subset datasets indicated incomplete sequencing despite the large sequencing depth.

The donors were healthy, HIV-negative adults who had no recently reported acute infections or vaccinations. Only Caucasian adults living in Nashville, Tennessee, USA were represented among the donors. CD4+ T cells were enriched by magnetic negative selection, after which naive cells were positively selected on CD45RA and the negative fraction was taken as the memory subset. After blood collection by leukapheresis, PBMCs were isolated using Ficoll-Histopaque density gradient centrifugation and then cryopreserved in the vapor phase of liquid nitrogen. Purity and quantity of every magnetically sorted T cell population were checked by analytical flow cytometry. Genomic DNA was isolated from each sorted fraction and quantified by UV absorbance on a Nanodrop 2000c. On this clone itself: What this receptor recognizes is not known. Base-call qualities are not available, and no considerably larger clone is one nucleotide away.

TCR CDR3 regions were amplified from genomic DNA by multiplex PCR using the deep immunoSEQ assay. Extracted genomic DNA from each cell subset was distributed evenly across all wells of several immunoSEQ 96-well plates, and each plate was treated as a replicate. For sorted subsets, each replicate PCR was loaded with 200 ng genomic DNA, equivalent to 30,000 or so T cell genomes. Purified libraries were quantified with a Qubit 3.0 fluorometer, sized on a Bioanalyzer 2100, and re-quantified with the KAPA Library Quantification kit. Each immunoSEQ 96-well plate was sequenced on its own single-read 150-cycle Illumina NextSeq 550 flow cell. Per the original workflow: Because only junctional sequences without quality scores were contained in the immunoSEQ output, filtering matching that applied to full-length reads could not be performed. To assign V/J genes and CDR3, sequences were annotated against IMGT germline references using PyIR, a Python wrapper for IgBLAST v1.9. Reads were removed for weak V/J assignments (E-value above 1e-6), missing CDR3, stop codons, out-of-frame junctions, or ambiguous translated residues. V3J clonotypes were defined as sequences sharing the same inferred V gene, J gene, and CDR3 amino acid sequence. To compute the percentage overlap between repertoires, the number of shared unique clonotypes was divided by the size of the smaller repertoire. Repertoire richness was assessed with RTK rarefaction, the Chao1 estimator, and Recon v2.1 estimates of unobserved clonotypes. OLGA was used to compute generation probabilities for all TCRbeta clonotypes that the gDNA method yielded from several donors. TCRdb's version of the immuneACCESS table is confined to in-frame rearrangements and falls short of the full clone set. An unresolved V gene accounts for under half of the shortfall where checked; the remainder is of unknown origin. That table gives V, J and clone size, and the DNA gave D and trimming. This sample comprises around 510,000 clones, around 96% of them detected only once. The ten top clones hold 0.064% of the sample.

CDR3 length: 14 amino acids, cysteine to phenylalanine. Just CDR3 DNA is preserved here, 42 bases in frame from base 1. The germline V gene encodes CDR1 SGHAT and CDR2 FQNNGV. Trimming accounts for 5 bases at V and 6 bases at J, while the number of junction bases matched to no gene is 10. The chain joins TRBV11-2 to TRBJ2-7, with 7 bases aligning to TRBD1. The receptor's source is a woman aged 25-40 years in good health. Sample: naive CD4+ T cells sorted from blood. Taken with the paper, the label for cell subset or site translates to: CD45RA+ positively selected. The CDR3 region reads CASSPADRDSEQYF. The DNA is as follows: TGTGCCAGCAGCCCCGCTGACAGGGATAGCGAGCAGTACTTC.